This TCR beta chain is from a study of cytomegalovirus exposure and HLA in healthy donors. Overall study findings and caveats: Later analysis indicated greater clonal expansion among HLA-associated TCR beta chains than among equally common other chains. The authors enumerated 150 to 200 TCR beta chains as linked to cytomegalovirus.

The primer mix had 60 Vbeta and 13 Jbeta primers. Per the original methods: Later, 65 million to 90 million unique TCR beta chains were counted in an analysis, and 10 million to 12 million of them were shared. Only in-frame clones appear in the TCRdb table, and some are missing; sequencing was by immunoSEQ multiplex PCR. The DNA was the basis for D and trimming; V, J and clone size are from that table. Counted here are about 120,000 clones, 75% to 80% occurring once; the ten biggest clones make up around 12%. Comments on this clone: Its specificity is not known.

CDR1 is SGHRS, CDR2 YFSETQ, per germline. The CDR3 sequence is 15 residues long. J gave up 6 bases and V 4 bases, and 9 bases lay outside the gene matches. Each donor was nominally healthy when sampled (though unrecorded immune exposures were likely). Material: PBMCs. This TCR was recovered from a woman in her forties in good health and CMV-seropositive. The V call is TRBV5-1, the J call TRBJ1-1; 10 bases line up with TRBD1. DNA for the CDR3: TGCGCCAGCAGCGACTCGACAGGGGGCGTATCTGAAGCTTTCTTT. As protein: CASSDSTGGVSEAFF.